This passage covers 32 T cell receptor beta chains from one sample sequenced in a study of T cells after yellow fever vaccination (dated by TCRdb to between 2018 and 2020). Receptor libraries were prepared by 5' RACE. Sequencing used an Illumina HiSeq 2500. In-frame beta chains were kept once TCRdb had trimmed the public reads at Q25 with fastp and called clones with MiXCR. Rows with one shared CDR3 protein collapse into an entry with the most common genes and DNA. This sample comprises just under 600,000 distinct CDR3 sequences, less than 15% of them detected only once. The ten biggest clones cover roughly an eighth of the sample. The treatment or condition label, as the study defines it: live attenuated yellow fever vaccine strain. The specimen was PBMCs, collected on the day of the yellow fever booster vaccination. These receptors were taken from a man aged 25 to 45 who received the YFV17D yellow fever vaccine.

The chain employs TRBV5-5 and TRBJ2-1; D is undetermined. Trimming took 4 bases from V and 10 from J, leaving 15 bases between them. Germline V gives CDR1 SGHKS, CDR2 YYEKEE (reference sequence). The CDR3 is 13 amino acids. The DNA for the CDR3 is TGTGCCAGCAGCCCGCCTATCGGAGAAGAGCAGTTCTTC. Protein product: CASSPPIGEEQFF.

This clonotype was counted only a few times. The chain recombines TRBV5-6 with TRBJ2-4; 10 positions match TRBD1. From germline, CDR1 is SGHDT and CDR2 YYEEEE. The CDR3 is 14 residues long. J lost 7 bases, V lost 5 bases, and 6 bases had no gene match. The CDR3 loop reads CASRTRDRGNIQYF. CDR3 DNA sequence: TGTGCCAGCAGAACCCGGGACAGGGGTAACATTCAGTACTTC.

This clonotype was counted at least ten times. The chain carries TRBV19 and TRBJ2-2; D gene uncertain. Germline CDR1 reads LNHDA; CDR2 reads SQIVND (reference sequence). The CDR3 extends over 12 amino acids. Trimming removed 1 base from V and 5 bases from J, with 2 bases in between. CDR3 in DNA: TGTGCCAGTAGTATAGGGACCGGGGAGCTGTTTTTT. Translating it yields CASSIGTGELFF.

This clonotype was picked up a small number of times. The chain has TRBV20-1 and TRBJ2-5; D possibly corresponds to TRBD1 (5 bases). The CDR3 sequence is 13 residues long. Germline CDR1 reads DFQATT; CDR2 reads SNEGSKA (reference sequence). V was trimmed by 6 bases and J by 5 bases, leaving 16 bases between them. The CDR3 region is CSALRQIRETQYF. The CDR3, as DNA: TGCAGTGCCCTCCGACAGATCCGGGAGACCCAGTACTTC.

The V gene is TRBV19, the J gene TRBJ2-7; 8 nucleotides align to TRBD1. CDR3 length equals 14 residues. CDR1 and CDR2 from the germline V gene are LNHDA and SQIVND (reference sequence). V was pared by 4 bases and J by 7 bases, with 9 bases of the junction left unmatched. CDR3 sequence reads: CASSTDRARGEQYF. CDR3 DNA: TGTGCCAGTAGTACGGACAGGGCGCGCGGGGAGCAGTACTTC.

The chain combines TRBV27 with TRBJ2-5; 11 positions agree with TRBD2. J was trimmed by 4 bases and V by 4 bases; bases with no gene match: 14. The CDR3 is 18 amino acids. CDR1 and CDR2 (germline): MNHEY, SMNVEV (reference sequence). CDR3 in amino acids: CASSSRPHSGRASETQYF. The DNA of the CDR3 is TGTGCCAGCAGTTCAAGACCTCATAGCGGGAGGGCCTCAGAGACCCAGTACTTC.

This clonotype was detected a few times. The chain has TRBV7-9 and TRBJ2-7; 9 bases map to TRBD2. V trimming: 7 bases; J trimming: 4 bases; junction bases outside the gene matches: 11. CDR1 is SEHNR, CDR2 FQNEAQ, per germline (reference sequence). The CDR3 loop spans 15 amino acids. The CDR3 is CASTQIAGVSYEQYF. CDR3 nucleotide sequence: TGTGCCAGCACCCAGATAGCGGGAGTTAGTTACGAGCAGTACTTC.

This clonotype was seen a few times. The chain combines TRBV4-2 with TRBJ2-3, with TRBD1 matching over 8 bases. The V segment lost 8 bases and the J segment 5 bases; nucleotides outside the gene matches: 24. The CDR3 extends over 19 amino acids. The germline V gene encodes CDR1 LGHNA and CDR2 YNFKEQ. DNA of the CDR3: TGTGCCAGCGGGGCAGGGGGCGCGGACCCGAATTCGAGGGGAGATACGCAGTATTTT. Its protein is CASGAGGADPNSRGDTQYF.

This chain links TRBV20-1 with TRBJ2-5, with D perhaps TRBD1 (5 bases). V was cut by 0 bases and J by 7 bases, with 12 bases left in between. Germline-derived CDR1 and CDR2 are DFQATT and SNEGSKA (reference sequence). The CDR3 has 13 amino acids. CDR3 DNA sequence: TGCAGTGCTAGAGACACTCCAAGGGGGACCCAGTACTTC. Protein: CSARDTPRGTQYF.

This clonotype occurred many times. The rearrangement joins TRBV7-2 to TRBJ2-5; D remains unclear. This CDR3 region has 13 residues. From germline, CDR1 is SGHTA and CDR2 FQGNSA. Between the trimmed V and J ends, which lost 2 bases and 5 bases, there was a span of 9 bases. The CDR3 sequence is CASSLLGLETQYF. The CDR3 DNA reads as TGTGCCAGCAGCTTACTGGGGTTGGAGACCCAGTACTTC.

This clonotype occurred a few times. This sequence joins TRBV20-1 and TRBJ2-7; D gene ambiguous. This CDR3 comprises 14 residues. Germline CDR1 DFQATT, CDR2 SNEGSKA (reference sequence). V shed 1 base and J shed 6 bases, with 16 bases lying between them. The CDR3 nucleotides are TGCAGTGCTAGAGCGGTGGGGATAGTATCCGAGCAGTACTTC. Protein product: CSARAVGIVSEQYF.

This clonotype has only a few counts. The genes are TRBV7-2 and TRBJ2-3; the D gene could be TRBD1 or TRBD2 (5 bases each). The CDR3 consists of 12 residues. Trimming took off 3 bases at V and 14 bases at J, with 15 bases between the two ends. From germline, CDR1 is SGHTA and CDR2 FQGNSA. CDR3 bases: TGTGCCAGCAGCTTTGGGGCCGGCCGGGGGTATTTT. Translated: CASSFGAGRGYF.

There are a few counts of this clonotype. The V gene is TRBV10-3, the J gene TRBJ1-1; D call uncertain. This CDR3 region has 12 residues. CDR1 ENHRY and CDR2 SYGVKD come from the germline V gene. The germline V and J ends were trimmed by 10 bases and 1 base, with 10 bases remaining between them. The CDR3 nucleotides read TGTGCCACCGTACGGGGGAACACTGAAGCTTTCTTT. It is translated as CATVRGNTEAFF.

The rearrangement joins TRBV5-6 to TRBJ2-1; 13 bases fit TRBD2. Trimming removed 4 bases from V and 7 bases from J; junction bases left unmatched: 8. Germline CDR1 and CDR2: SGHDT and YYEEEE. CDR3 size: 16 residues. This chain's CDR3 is CASSQRRTSGRNEQFF. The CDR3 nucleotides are TGTGCCAGCAGCCAAAGACGGACTAGCGGGAGAAATGAGCAGTTCTTC.

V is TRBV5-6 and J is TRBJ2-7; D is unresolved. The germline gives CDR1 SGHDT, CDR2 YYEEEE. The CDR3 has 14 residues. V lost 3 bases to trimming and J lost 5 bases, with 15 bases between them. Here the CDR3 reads CASSSRTAPDEQYF. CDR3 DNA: TGTGCCAGCAGCTCCCGGACGGCTCCTGACGAGCAGTACTTC.

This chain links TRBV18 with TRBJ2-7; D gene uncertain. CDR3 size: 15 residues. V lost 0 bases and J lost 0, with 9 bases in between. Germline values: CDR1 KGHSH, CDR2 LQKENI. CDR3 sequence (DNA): TGTGCCAGCTCACCACCGCGACGCAACTCCTACGAGCAGTACTTC. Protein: CASSPPRRNSYEQYF. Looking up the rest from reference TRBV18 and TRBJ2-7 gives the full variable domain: NAGVMQNPRHLVRRRGQEARLRCSPMKGHSHVYWYRQLPEEGLKFMVYLQKENIIDESGMPKERFSAEFPKEGPSILRIQQVVRGDSAAYFCASSPPRRNSYEQYFGPGTRLTVT.

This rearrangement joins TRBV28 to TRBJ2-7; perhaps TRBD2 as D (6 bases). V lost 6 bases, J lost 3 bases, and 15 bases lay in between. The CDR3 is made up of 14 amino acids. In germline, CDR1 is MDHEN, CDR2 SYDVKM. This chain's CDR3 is CASRASGLLYEQYF. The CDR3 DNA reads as TGTGCCAGCAGGGCTTCGGGACTCCTCTACGAGCAGTACTTC. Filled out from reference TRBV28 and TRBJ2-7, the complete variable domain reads DVKVTQSSRYLVKRTGEKVFLECVQDMDHENMFWYRQDPGLGLRLIYFSYDVKMKEKGDIPEGYSVSREKKERFSLILESASTNQTSMYLCASRASGLLYEQYFGPGTRLTVT.

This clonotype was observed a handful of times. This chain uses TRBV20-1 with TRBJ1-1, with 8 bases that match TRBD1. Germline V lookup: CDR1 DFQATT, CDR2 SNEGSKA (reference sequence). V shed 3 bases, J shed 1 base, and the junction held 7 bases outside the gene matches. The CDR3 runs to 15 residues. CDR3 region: CSASRTGGSNTEAFF. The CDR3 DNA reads TGCAGTGCTAGCCGAACAGGGGGATCGAACACTGAAGCTTTCTTT.

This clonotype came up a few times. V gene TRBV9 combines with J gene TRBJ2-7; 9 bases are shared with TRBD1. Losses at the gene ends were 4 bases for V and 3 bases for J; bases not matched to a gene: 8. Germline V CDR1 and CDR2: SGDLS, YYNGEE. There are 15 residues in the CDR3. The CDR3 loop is CASSPTPGQGYEQYF. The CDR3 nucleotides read TGTGCCAGCAGCCCCACCCCGGGACAGGGCTACGAGCAGTACTTC.

CDR3 protein: CASKGQLAPEAFF. CDR3 in DNA: TGTGCCAGCAAGGGACAGTTGGCCCCTGAAGCTTTCTTT. The genes are TRBV2 and TRBJ1-1, with 7 positions matching TRBD1. CDR1 is SNHLY, CDR2 FYNNEI, per germline. Trimming removed 7 bases from V and 6 bases from J; junction bases left unmatched: 8. This CDR3 has 13 amino acids. The full variable domain, with the rest looked up from reference TRBV2 and TRBJ1-1, is EPEVTQTPSHQVTQMGQEVILRCVPISNHLYFYWYRQILGQKVEFLVSFYNNEISEKSEIFDDQFSVERPDGSNFTLKIRSTKLEDSAMYFCASKGQLAPEAFFGQGTRLTVV.

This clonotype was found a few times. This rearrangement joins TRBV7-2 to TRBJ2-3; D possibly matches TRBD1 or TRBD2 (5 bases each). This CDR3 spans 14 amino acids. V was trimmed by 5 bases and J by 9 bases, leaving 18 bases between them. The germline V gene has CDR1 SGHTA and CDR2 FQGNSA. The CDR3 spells CASSRGEDWGTQYF. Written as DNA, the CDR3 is TGTGCCAGCAGCCGGGGCGAGGACTGGGGAACGCAGTATTTT. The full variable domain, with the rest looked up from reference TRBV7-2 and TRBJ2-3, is GAGVSQSPSNKVTEKGKDVELRCDPISGHTALYWYRQSLGQGLEFLIYFQGNSAPDKSGLPSDRFSAERTGGSVSTLTIQRTQQEDSAVYLCASSRGEDWGTQYFGPGTRLTVL.

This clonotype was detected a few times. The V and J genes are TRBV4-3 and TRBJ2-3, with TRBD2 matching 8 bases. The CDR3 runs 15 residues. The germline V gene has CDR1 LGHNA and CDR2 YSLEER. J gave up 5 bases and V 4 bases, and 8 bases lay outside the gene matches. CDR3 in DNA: TGCGCCAGCAGCCCGGGGGGGGGGGCCGGAGATACGCAGTATTTT. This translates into CASSPGGGAGDTQYF.

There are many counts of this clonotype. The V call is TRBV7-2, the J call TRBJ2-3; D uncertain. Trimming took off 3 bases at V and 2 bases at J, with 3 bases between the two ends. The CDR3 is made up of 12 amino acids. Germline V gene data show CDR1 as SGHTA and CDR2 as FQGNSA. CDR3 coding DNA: TGTGCCAGCAGCTTCGACACAGATACGCAGTATTTT. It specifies CASSFDTDTQYF.

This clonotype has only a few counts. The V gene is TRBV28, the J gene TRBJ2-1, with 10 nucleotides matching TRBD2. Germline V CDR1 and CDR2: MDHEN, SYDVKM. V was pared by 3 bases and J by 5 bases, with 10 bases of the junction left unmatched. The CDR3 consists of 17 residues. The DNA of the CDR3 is TGTGCCAGCAGTTTCACTAGCGGGAACCTCCCTGACAATGAGCAGTTCTTC. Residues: CASSFTSGNLPDNEQFF.

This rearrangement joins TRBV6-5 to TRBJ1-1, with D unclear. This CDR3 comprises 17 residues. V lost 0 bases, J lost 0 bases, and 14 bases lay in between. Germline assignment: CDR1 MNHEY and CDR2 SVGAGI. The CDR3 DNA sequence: TGTGCCAGCAGTTACTCCGGTCAAATAACCTTGAACACTGAAGCTTTCTTT. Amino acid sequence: CASSYSGQITLNTEAFF.

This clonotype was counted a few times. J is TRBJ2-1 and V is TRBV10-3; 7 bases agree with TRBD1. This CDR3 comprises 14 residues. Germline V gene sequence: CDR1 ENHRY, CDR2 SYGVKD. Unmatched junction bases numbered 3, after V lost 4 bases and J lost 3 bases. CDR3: CAISVRDSYNEQFF. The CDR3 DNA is TGTGCCATCAGTGTCCGGGACAGCTACAATGAGCAGTTCTTC.

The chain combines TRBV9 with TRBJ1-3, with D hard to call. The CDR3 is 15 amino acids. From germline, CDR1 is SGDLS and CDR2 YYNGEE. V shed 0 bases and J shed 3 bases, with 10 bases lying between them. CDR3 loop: CASSVAVGIGNTIYF. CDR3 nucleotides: TGTGCCAGCAGCGTAGCTGTCGGTATTGGAAACACCATATATTTT.

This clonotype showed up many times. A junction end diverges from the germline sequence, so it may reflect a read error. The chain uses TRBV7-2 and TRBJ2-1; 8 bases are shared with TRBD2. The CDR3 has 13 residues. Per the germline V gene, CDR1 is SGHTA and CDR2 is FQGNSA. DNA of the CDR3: TGCGCCAGCAGTCCCAGAACTAGCGGTGAGCAGTTCTTC. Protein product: CASSPRTSGEQFF.

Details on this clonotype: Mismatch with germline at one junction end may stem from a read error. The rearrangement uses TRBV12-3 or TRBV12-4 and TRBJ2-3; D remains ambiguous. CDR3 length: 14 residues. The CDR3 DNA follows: TGTGCCAGCAGTACAACGCCCGAGGAAGATACGCGGTATTTT. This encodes CASSTTPEEDTRYF.

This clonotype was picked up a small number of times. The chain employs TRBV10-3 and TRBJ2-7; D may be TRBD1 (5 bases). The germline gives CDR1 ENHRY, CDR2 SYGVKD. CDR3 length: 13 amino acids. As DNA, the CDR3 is TGTGCGGGGCGACCGCCTGGTTCCTACGAGCAGTACTTC. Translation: CAGRPPGSYEQYF.

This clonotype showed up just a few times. CDR3 residues: CSVDLGARGEETQYF. The CDR3 DNA follows: TGCAGCGTTGACCTTGGGGCCAGGGGTGAAGAGACCCAGTACTTC. This chain joins TRBV29-1 and TRBJ2-5, with D possibly matching TRBD1 (6 bases). The CDR3 runs to 15 residues. Germline-derived CDR1 and CDR2 are SQVTM and ANQGSEA. Trimming shortened V by 3 bases and J by 3 bases, and 17 bases separated the two germline ends.

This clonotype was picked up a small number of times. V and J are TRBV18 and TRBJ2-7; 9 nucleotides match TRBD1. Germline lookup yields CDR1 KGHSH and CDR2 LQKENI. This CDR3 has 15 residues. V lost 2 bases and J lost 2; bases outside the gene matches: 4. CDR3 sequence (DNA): TGTGCCAGCTCACCAAGGACAGGGGATCCCTACGAGCAGTACTTC. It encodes CASSPRTGDPYEQYF.